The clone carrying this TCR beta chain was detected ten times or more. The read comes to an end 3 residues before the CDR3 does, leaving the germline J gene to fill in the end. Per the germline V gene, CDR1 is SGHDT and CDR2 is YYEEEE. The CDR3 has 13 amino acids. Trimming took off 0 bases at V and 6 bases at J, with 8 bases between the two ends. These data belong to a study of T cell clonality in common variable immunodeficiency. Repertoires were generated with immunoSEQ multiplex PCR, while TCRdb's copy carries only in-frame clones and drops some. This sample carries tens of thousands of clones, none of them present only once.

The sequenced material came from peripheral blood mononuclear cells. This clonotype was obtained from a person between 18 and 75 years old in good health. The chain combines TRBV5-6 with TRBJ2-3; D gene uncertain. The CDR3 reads CASSLGYLDTQYF. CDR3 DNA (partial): TGTGCCAGCAGCTTGGGTTACTTGGATACG.